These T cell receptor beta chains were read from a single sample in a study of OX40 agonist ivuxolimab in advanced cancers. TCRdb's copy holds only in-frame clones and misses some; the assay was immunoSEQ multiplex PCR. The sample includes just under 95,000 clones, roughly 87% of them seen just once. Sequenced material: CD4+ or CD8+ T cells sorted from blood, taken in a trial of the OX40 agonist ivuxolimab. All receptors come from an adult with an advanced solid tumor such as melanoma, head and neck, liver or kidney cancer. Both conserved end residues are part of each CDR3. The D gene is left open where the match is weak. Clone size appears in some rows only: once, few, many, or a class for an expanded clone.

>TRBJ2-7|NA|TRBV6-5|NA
TGTGCCAGCAGTCTGGCGGGGGCCCCAGGGAACGAGCAGTACTTC
CASSLAGAPGNEQYF
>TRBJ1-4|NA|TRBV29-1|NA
TGCAGCGCCGGTAGGGGGGCCACGGCCGAAAAACTGTTTTTT
CSAGRGATAEKLFF
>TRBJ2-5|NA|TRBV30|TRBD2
TGTGCCTGGAACCCTGGGACGTTCGGGGGGGAGACCCAGTACTTC
CAWNPGTFGGETQYF
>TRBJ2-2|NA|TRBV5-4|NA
TGTGCCAGCAGCTCACAGGGGAGGGGCACCGGGGAGCTGTTTTTT
CASSSQGRGTGELFF
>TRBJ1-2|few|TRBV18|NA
TGTGCCAGCTCACCCGCAGCGGTGGGTTCTTATGGCTACACCTTC
CASSPAAVGSYGYTF
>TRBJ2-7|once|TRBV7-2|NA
TGTGCCAGCAGCTCTAGTCGCTACGAGCAGTACTTC
CASSSSRYEQYF
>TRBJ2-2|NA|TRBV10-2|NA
TGCGCCAGCACCCAAGGGGGGGCCGGGACCGGGGAGCTGTTTTTT
CASTQGGAGTGELFF
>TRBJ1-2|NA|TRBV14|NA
TGTGCCAGCAGCCAAGATCGGGGCAGCAACTATGGCTACACCTTC
CASSQDRGSNYGYTF
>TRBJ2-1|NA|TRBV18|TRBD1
TGTGCCAGCTCACAAAAACAGGGGGGCAATGAGCAGTTCTTC
CASSQKQGGNEQFF
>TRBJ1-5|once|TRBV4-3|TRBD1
TGCGCCAGCAGCCAGGGACAGGGTAGCAATCAGCCCCAGCATTTT
CASSQGQGSNQPQHF
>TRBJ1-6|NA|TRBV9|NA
TGTGCTTCAAGCAGGACATATAATTCACCCCTCCACTTT
CASSRTYNSPLHF
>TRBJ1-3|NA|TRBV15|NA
TGTGCCACCAGCAGAGATTTGGGAGCTGGAAACACCATATATTTT
CATSRDLGAGNTIYF
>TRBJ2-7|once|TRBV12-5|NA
TGTGCTAGTGGTTTGGTAGGGACACCCCAGATGAAGGAGGGCAACGAGCAGTACTTC
CASGLVGTPQMKEGNEQYF
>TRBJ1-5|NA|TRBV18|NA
TGTGCCAGCTCACCAGGGACCGGCAATCAGCCCCAGCATTTT
CASSPGTGNQPQHF
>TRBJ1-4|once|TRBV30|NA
TGTGCCTGGGGAGGGGATAATGAAAAACTGTTTTTT
CAWGGDNEKLFF
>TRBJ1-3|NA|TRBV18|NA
TGTGCCAGCTCAACGGGCCCACCCCTTGGAAACACCATATATTTT
CASSTGPPLGNTIYF
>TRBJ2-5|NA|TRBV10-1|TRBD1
TGCGCCAGCAGTGAGTTAGGGGACAGGGCAGAAGAGACCCAGTACTTC
CASSELGDRAEETQYF
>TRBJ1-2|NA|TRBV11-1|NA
TGTGCCAGCAGCTTAGAGAACCTCCGTCGGGGCTACACCTTC
CASSLENLRRGYTF
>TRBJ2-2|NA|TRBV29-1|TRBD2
TGCAGCGTTGAAGAATATACCGGCGGGGGGCGCACCGGGGAGCTGTTTTTT
CSVEEYTGGGRTGELFF
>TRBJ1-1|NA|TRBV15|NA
TGTGCCACCAGCAGAGAGACCGCTGAAGCTTTCTTT
CATSRETAEAFF
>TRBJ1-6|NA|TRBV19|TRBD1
TGTGCCAGTAGTGCCGACCCCCCAGGGGGCGGGTCACCCCTCCACTTT
CASSADPPGGGSPLHF
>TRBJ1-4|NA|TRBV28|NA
TGTGCCAGCAATCGCTTTTTGGTAGGGGGTGAAAAACTGTTTTTT
CASNRFLVGGEKLFF
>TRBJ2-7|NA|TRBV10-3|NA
TGTGCCATCAGGGAACCGGGATACTCCTACGAGCAGTACTTC
CAIREPGYSYEQYF
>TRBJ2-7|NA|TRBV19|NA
TGTGCCAGTAAGGCTAATTCCTGGCAGGCCTCCTACGAGCAGTACTTC
CASKANSWQASYEQYF
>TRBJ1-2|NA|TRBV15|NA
TGTGCCACCAGCAGAGTCTCCCCGGGGCCAGGCTACACCTTC
CATSRVSPGPGYTF
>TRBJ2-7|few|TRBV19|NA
TGTGCCAGTAGTCCCGACTTGGGGCACGAGCAGTACTTC
CASSPDLGHEQYF
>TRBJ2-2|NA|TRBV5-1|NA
TGCGCCAGCAGCCCCCCCCTGGCTTTGAACACCGGGGAGCTGTTTTTT
CASSPPLALNTGELFF
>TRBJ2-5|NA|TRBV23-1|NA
TGCGCCAGCAGTCAAAGGGAACAGGGCCCGAAAGAGACCCAGTACTTC
CASSQREQGPKETQYF
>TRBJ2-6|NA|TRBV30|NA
TGTGCCTGGAGTGGGTTGACAGCTAGTTGGCCCTCTGGGGCCAACGTCCTGACTTTC
CAWSGLTASWPSGANVLTF
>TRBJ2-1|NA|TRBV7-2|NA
TGTGCCAGCAGCCCGTTGCGAGGTAACTGGGGCTCCTACAATGAGCAGTTCTTC
CASSPLRGNWGSYNEQFF
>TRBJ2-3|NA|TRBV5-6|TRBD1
TGTGCCAGCAGCTTGAGGGGGCTGACGAGCACAGATACGCAGTATTTT
CASSLRGLTSTDTQYF
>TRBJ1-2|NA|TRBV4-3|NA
TGCGCCAGCAGCCAAGGGTCGGGCGACCCTTACTATGGCTACACCTTC
CASSQGSGDPYYGYTF
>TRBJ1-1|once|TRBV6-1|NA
TGTGCCAGCAGGCAGGCGGCGGCTGAAGCTTTCTTT
CASRQAAAEAFF
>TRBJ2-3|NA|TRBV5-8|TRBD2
TGTGCCAGCAGACCGGGACTAGTGGGGAGCACAGATACGCAGTATTTT
CASRPGLVGSTDTQYF
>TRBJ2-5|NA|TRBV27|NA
TGTGCCAGCGCAAACCGGGGAAACCAAGAGACCCAGTACTTC
CASANRGNQETQYF
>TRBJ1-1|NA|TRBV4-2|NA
TGTGCCAGCAGCCAAGGGGTGGGGACTGAAGCTTTCTTT
CASSQGVGTEAFF
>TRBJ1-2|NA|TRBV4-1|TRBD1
TGCGCCAGCAGACCCGGGACAGGGGATTCAGGGGGTTATGGCTACACCTTC
CASRPGTGDSGGYGYTF
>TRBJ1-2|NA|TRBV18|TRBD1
TGTGCCAGCTCACCGACAGGGGGCGGAGGCTATGGCTACACCTTC
CASSPTGGGGYGYTF
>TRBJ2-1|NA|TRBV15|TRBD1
TGTGCCACCAGCCGGGGCGGGACAGGGACTAATGAGCAGTTCTTC
CATSRGGTGTNEQFF
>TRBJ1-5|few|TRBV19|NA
TGTGCCAGTAGTATAACCCTGTCGGGGACGTATAGCAATCAGCCCCAGCATTTT
CASSITLSGTYSNQPQHF
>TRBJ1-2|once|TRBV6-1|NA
TGTGCCAGCAGTTTTACAGTCGGAGAGATCTATGGCTACACCTTC
CASSFTVGEIYGYTF